This TCR beta chain was documented in a study of technical replicates of blood from a handful of donors. This table comes from immunoSEQ multiplex PCR, and its TCRdb copy is limited to in-frame clones, with some not included. The table has about 83,000 clones, around 94% seen once. The sample consisted of T cells isolated from PBMCs. The source of this sequence is a human donor in good health.

CDR3 nucleotide sequence: TGTGCCAGCAGGACTAGCGGGGGGGCCGATACGCAGTATTTT. Amino acid sequence: CASRTSGGADTQYF. The chain links TRBV6-1 to TRBJ2-3; 14 bases line up with TRBD2. Germline V gene lookup returns CDR1 MNHNS and CDR2 SASEGT. The V and J ends lost 6 bases and 6 bases, in that order; junction bases with no gene match: 2. The CDR3 totals 14 residues.